The 20 T cell receptor beta chains listed next were all sequenced from one sample in a study of shared clonotypes between healthy human individuals. The data were produced by immunoSEQ multiplex PCR, yet TCRdb's version contains in-frame clones alone and is incomplete. The repertoire holds about 1.5 million clones, with 98% as singletons. The material sequenced was naive CD4+ T cells sorted from blood. Subset indicated: CD45RA+ positively selected. These receptors originate from a man under 40 in good health.

This clone was found once. The chain employs TRBV5-1 and TRBJ2-4; either TRBD1 or TRBD2 may fit D (5 bases each). This CDR3 contains 14 residues. V was pared by 0 bases and J by 1 base, with 5 bases between. Per the germline V gene, CDR1 is SGHRS and CDR2 is YFSETQ. The CDR3: CASSLGDAKNIQYF. CDR3 DNA sequence: TGCGCCAGCAGCTTGGGGGACGCCAAAAACATTCAGTACTTC.

Only one count was recorded for this clone. The rearrangement links TRBV7-3 to TRBJ2-1; tentative D call: TRBD1 (6 bases). CDR1 is SGHTA, CDR2 FQGTGA, per germline. The CDR3 totals 13 residues. Trimming removed 5 bases at V and 9 bases at J, with 14 bases between. The CDR3 DNA is TGTGCCAGCAGCCCCCGAGCCAGGGGTGAGCAGTTCTTC. It yields the protein CASSPRARGEQFF.

The chain is built from TRBV5-1 and TRBJ2-1; D not resolved. V lost 0 bases and J 10 bases, leaving 11 bases between the germline ends. Per germline, CDR1 SGHRS and CDR2 YFSETQ. There are 13 residues in the CDR3. CDR3 DNA: TGCGCCAGCAGCTTGGGATCCCGAGGCGAGCAGTTCTTC. Amino acid sequence: CASSLGSRGEQFF.

The chain combines TRBV19 with TRBJ2-7, with a possible D match to TRBD2 (6 bases). Trimming left V 2 bases short and J 4 bases short, with 15 bases between. Germline CDR1 reads LNHDA; CDR2 reads SQIVND (reference sequence). The CDR3 is 15 amino acids. The CDR3 loop reads CASSINGGGLYEQYF. In DNA, the CDR3 is TGTGCCAGTAGTATAAACGGGGGAGGATTATACGAGCAGTACTTC.

V gene TRBV28 combines with J gene TRBJ2-3; TRBD1 matches at 9 bases. Trimming at V came to 6 bases and at J to 5 bases, leaving 9 bases not matched to a gene. The germline V gene encodes CDR1 MDHEN and CDR2 SYDVKM. This CDR3 contains 15 residues. The CDR3 spells CASSSPGQGKDTQYF. In DNA, the CDR3 is TGTGCCAGCAGCTCTCCGGGACAGGGTAAAGATACGCAGTATTTT.

V usage is TRBV7-2 and J usage is TRBJ1-1, with 7 bases lining up with TRBD1. The CDR3 contains 14 residues. Germline CDR1 SGHTA, CDR2 FQGNSA. J was trimmed by 6 bases and V by 8 bases; bases with no gene match: 12. The CDR3 loop reads CASSFQGGISEAFF. The DNA for the CDR3 is TGTGCCAGCTCGTTTCAGGGGGGTATTTCTGAAGCTTTCTTT.

Points on this clone: In the same sample, other DNA sequences code for this CDR3. The J gene is TRBJ2-1, the V gene TRBV7-3; D remains ambiguous. Germline V CDR1 and CDR2: SGHTA, FQGTGA. CDR3 length: 13 amino acids. The V gene lost 2 bases and the J gene lost 4 bases, with 6 bases spanning the gap. CDR3 sequence (DNA): TGTGCCAGCAGCTTAGGTCAGTACAATGAGCAGTTCTTC. As protein: CASSLGQYNEQFF.

This clone was recorded only once. This chain connects TRBV9 to TRBJ2-1; 10 nucleotides match TRBD2. This CDR3 contains 15 residues. From germline, CDR1 is SGDLS and CDR2 YYNGEE. V lost 4 bases, J lost 3 bases, and 4 bases stayed unmatched. DNA of the CDR3: TGTGCCAGCAGCATCTTAGCGGGAGGCTACAATGAGCAGTTCTTC. Its translation: CASSILAGGYNEQFF.

The chain combines TRBV29-1 with TRBJ2-1, with 12 nucleotides matching TRBD2. Trimming cost V 1 base and J 0 bases; bases outside gene matches: 4. The germline gives CDR1 SQVTM, CDR2 ANQGSEA. The CDR3 contains 17 residues. The CDR3 region is CSVEGTSGVSSYNEQFF. Written as DNA, the CDR3 is TGCAGCGTTGAAGGGACTAGCGGGGTAAGCTCCTACAATGAGCAGTTCTTC.

The V and J genes are TRBV10-1 and TRBJ1-3; D gene uncertain. Trimming took 0 bases from V and 8 from J, leaving 11 bases between them. Per the germline V gene, CDR1 is WNHNN and CDR2 is SYGVQD (reference sequence). This CDR3 has 14 residues. The CDR3 DNA follows: TGCGCCAGCAGTGAGTCTTTGGGTGCGGACACCATATATTTT. Translation: CASSESLGADTIYF.

The rearrangement uses TRBV6-6 and TRBJ2-6; D is unresolved. The length of the CDR3 is 15 residues. V was pared by 2 bases and J by 2 bases, with 7 bases between. Germline V gene sequence: CDR1 MNHNY, CDR2 SVGAGI (reference sequence). DNA for the CDR3: TGTGCCAGCAGTTACCGCGAGACTGGGGCCAACGTCCTGACTTTC. Protein product: CASSYRETGANVLTF.

The V and J genes are TRBV9 and TRBJ2-7; D gene unclear. CDR3 length: 13 residues. Germline V CDR1 and CDR2: SGDLS, YYNGEE. Trimming shortened V by 0 bases and J by 3 bases, and 7 bases separated the two germline ends. For the CDR3, the DNA is TGTGCCAGCAGCGTAGTTAACGGCTACGAGCAGTACTTC. This codes for CASSVVNGYEQYF.

The V gene is TRBV14, the J gene TRBJ2-7; D call uncertain. Trimming removed 1 base at V and 4 bases at J, with 8 bases between. The CDR3 has 13 residues. The germline V gene has CDR1 SGHDN and CDR2 FVKESK. The CDR3 bases are TGTGCCAGCAGCCAAGGACAACCATACGAGCAGTACTTC. Its protein product is CASSQGQPYEQYF.

As to this clone: This specimen includes other DNA sequences encoding the same CDR3. The chain has TRBV15 and TRBJ2-7; D call uncertain. Germline V lookup: CDR1 LNHNV, CDR2 YYDKDF (reference sequence). The V and J ends lost 2 bases and 2 bases respectively, with 7 bases between them. CDR3 length: 13 residues. CDR3 bases: TGTGCCACCAGCAGAAACAGAGCCTACGAGCAGTACTTC. Translated: CATSRNRAYEQYF.

This rearrangement joins TRBV5-4 to TRBJ2-3; tentatively, D is TRBD1 or TRBD2 (6 bases each). V lost 6 bases and J 6 bases, leaving 20 bases between the germline ends. The CDR3 spans 15 residues. CDR1 is SGHNT, CDR2 YYREEE, per germline (reference sequence). Here the CDR3 reads CASTQRSGGGDTQYF. In DNA form, the CDR3 reads TGTGCCAGCACCCAGCGTAGCGGAGGGGGGGATACGCAGTATTTT.

The rearrangement uses TRBV11-2 and TRBJ1-1; no clear D gene. Looked up from germline, CDR1 is SGHAT and CDR2 is FQNNGV. This CDR3 is 12 amino acids long. The V and J ends lost 5 bases and 5 bases respectively, with 9 bases between them. CDR3 amino acids: CASSRDETEAFF. CDR3 bases: TGTGCCAGCAGCCGTGACGAGACTGAAGCTTTCTTT.

This rearrangement joins TRBV29-1 to TRBJ2-7, with 9 bases that match TRBD1. Losses at the gene ends were 7 bases for V and 5 bases for J; bases not matched to a gene: 12. CDR3 length: 14 amino acids. Per the germline V gene, CDR1 is SQVTM and CDR2 is ANQGSEA. Here the CDR3 reads CSGGAGTGWDEQYF. CDR3 DNA: TGCAGCGGTGGGGCCGGGACAGGGTGGGACGAGCAGTACTTC.

The J gene is TRBJ2-1, the V gene TRBV4-3; D assignment may be TRBD1 or TRBD2 (6 bases each). Germline assignment: CDR1 LGHNA and CDR2 YSLEER. V was shortened by 4 bases and J by 8 bases, with 18 bases between the two germline ends. CDR3 length: 15 residues. CDR3 sequence: CASSPAGGAPHEQFF. CDR3 nucleotide sequence: TGCGCCAGCAGCCCAGCCGGGGGCGCCCCCCATGAGCAGTTCTTC.

The rearrangement links TRBV11-2 to TRBJ2-3, with 7 bases fitting TRBD2. J lost 4 bases, V lost 1 base, and 8 bases had no gene match. The germline CDR1 and CDR2 sequences are SGHAT and FQNNGV. The CDR3 runs 16 residues. DNA for the CDR3: TGTGCCAGCAGCTTAGTTTTTGCGGGGAGGGCAGATACGCAGTATTTT. This encodes CASSLVFAGRADTQYF. The full variable domain, in which reference TRBV11-2 and TRBJ2-3 provide the parts outside the CDR3, is EAGVAQSPRYKIIEKRQSVAFWCNPISGHATLYWYQQILGQGPKLLIQFQNNGVVDDSQLPKDRFSAERLKGVDSTLKIQPAKLEDSAVYLCASSLVFAGRADTQYFGPGTRLTVL.

V usage is TRBV6-1 and J usage is TRBJ2-5, with D possibly TRBD2 on 6 matching bases. The CDR3 sequence is 15 residues long. The germline gives CDR1 MNHNS, CDR2 SASEGT. The V end was cut by 2 bases, the J end by 2 bases, with 12 bases between. For the CDR3, the DNA is TGTGCCAGCAGTGAATCGGTAGGGAGGCAAGAGACCCAGTACTTC. As protein: CASSESVGRQETQYF.